These T cell receptor beta chains were read from a single sample in a study of CD8+ T cells in alopecia areata. The protocol was immunoSEQ multiplex PCR, while the TCRdb copy is restricted to in-frame clones and leaves out a portion. This table holds some 110,000 clones, 58% found once. The sequences come from CD8+ T cells sorted from blood, collected at week 4, from a patient treated with tofacitinib. These receptors originate from a human donor with alopecia areata. CDR3s leave out the opening cysteine and the closing phenylalanine or tryptophan. The order of the fields is J gene, V gene, CDR3 protein.

>TRBJ1-4|TRBV23-1
ASSQATNEKLF
>TRBJ1-1|TRBV5-1
ASSLVETEAF
>TRBJ2-5|TRBV13
ASSTDRGRQETQY
>TRBJ2-7|TRBV29-1
SVDHRTGALTGEQY
>TRBJ1-4|TRBV29-1
SVETLGGGVNNEKLF
>TRBJ2-3|TRBV4-1
ASTHYDRGPTDTQY
>TRBJ2-3|TRBV29-1
SALTDTQY
>TRBJ1-2|TRBV7-9
ASSLETTGANYGYT
>TRBJ2-5|TRBV6-5
ASSYWGQRKETQY
>TRBJ1-1|TRBV29-1
SVESQQGVGV
>TRBJ2-1|TRBV19
ASSIDASGGSSYNEQF
>TRBJ2-3|TRBV15
AMGLAGKVGVTTQY
>TRBJ1-2|TRBV30
AWSVLGGGGPYGYT
>TRBJ2-3|TRBV29-1
SAGTSGGDTQY
>TRBJ2-7|TRBV5-1
ASSLGDESSYEQY
>TRBJ2-1|TRBV29-1
SVEDVGTGLF
>TRBJ2-7|TRBV7-9
ASSLAPRAPSYEQY
>TRBJ2-7|TRBV2
ASSEARGEQY
>TRBJ2-5|TRBV5-6
ASSLSQQETQY
>TRBJ1-1|TRBV30
AWRVLDGNTEAF
>TRBJ2-7|TRBV7-2
ASSPTGVGSYEQY
>TRBJ2-7|TRBV5-4
ASSLRGQSYEQY
>TRBJ2-7|TRBV12-5
ASGLSPYEQY
>TRBJ2-7|TRBV30
AWSGGDRGNNEQY
>TRBJ2-7|TRBV28
ASSSRDETYEQY
>TRBJ2-3|TRBV29-1
SVEASTGSADTQY
>TRBJ2-4|TRBV20-1
SALGKNIQY
>TRBJ2-5|TRBV5-6
ASRDRDPQETQY
>TRBJ2-7|TRBV30
AWSGDDSYEQY
>TRBJ1-1|TRBV30
AWSADTNTEAF
>TRBJ2-5|TRBV30
AWSVRVGLAGGKFETQY
>TRBJ1-5|TRBV5-6
ASSPWGGAQPQH
>TRBJ2-5|TRBV15
ATSREKATQY
>TRBJ1-1|TRBV27
ASSLSGFNTEAF
>TRBJ2-1|TRBV29-1
SAKRTGAAGEQF
>TRBJ1-2|TRBV29-1
SVAGANYGYT
>TRBJ2-7|TRBV29-1
SVTSDSYEQY
>TRBJ1-2|TRBV19
AGGTGSGYT
>TRBJ2-2|TRBV7-2
ASSAFVTGELF
>TRBJ2-1|TRBV27
ASTLLAGLYNEQF
>TRBJ2-3|TRBV23-1
ASSLGKISQSTDTQY
>TRBJ2-5|TRBV19
ASSAGETQY
>TRBJ2-5|TRBV7-8
ASSWTEETQY
>TRBJ2-7|TRBV30
AWSGLPYEQY
>TRBJ2-3|TRBV19
ASAWTARSTDTQY
>TRBJ2-4|TRBV7-2
ASSPVDKNIQY
>TRBJ1-5|TRBV9
ASSVQGNQPQH
>TRBJ1-6|TRBV6-6
ASSGGDSYSPLH
>TRBJ2-2|TRBV27
ACSTGAGELF
>TRBJ2-3|TRBV29-1
SVVPQASNTQY
>TRBJ2-7|TRBV4-1
ASSQDRGLSYEQY
>TRBJ2-3|TRBV30
AWTKGGVSTDTQY
>TRBJ1-2|TRBV28
ASSSVPNGYT
>TRBJ2-1|TRBV29-1
SVGLAGYNEQF
>TRBJ1-1|TRBV30
AWARGDTEAF
>TRBJ2-7|TRBV19
ASSKGLLGSYEQY
>TRBJ2-7|TRBV18
ASSPNDFPAIYEQY
>TRBJ1-6|TRBV27
ASSLWDGRRGSPLH
>TRBJ1-2|TRBV29-1
SVLSQEDGYT